These 31 T cell receptor beta chains share one sample of origin, sequenced in a study of cytomegalovirus exposure and HLA in healthy donors. Both 60 Vbeta primers and 13 Jbeta primers went into the PCR. The table came from immunoSEQ multiplex PCR; TCRdb's copy has only in-frame clones and leaves some out. This sample has about 150,000 clones, with roughly 67% found just once. Sequenced material: PBMCs. These receptors originate from a woman younger than 30 in good health and CMV-seropositive.

Notes on this clone: The same CDR3 is also encoded by other DNA sequences in this sample. This chain joins TRBV4-3 and TRBJ2-2; TRBD2 agrees at 9 bases. Germline trimming cut 0 bases from V and 5 bases from J; bases unmatched to any gene: 1. This CDR3 contains 15 residues. Germline CDR1 reads LGHNA; CDR2 reads YSLEER. Here the CDR3 DNA reads TGCGCCAGCAGCCAAGACGCGGGGGGGACCGGGGAGCTGTTTTTT. Translated: CASSQDAGGTGELFF.

V and J are TRBV27 and TRBJ2-1; 9 bases align to TRBD1. J lost 5 bases, V lost 5 bases, and 4 bases had no gene match. The CDR3 spans 14 residues. Germline V gene lookup returns CDR1 MNHEY and CDR2 SMNVEV (reference sequence). DNA for the CDR3: TGTGCCAGCAGTCAACAGGGGGCGAACAATGAGCAGTTCTTC. Translating it yields CASSQQGANNEQFF.

This clone was seen a handful of times. V and J are TRBV6-5 and TRBJ1-3; D remains unclear. CDR1 is MNHEY and CDR2 is SVGAGI in the germline V gene. This CDR3 has 15 residues. The V end lost 7 bases, the J end lost 0 bases, and 13 bases lay between the germline ends. CDR3: CASTKRPVSGNTIYF. For the CDR3, the DNA is TGTGCCAGCACCAAGCGGCCGGTCTCTGGAAACACCATATATTTT.

The rearrangement links TRBV7-9 to TRBJ1-5, with D perhaps matching TRBD1 (6 bases). The CDR3 sequence is 15 residues long. From germline, CDR1 is SEHNR and CDR2 FQNEAQ (reference sequence). V dropped 5 bases and J dropped 3 bases, with 14 bases sitting between them. DNA of the CDR3: TGTGCCAGCAGCGGGGGGGGCCTCATCAATCAGCCCCAGCATTTT. It codes for CASSGGGLINQPQHF. Looking up the rest from reference TRBV7-9 and TRBJ1-5 gives the full variable domain: DTGVSQNPRHKITKRGQNVTFRCDPISEHNRLYWYRQTLGQGPEFLTYFQNEAQLEKSRLLSDRFSAERPKGSFSTLEIQRTEQGDSAMYLCASSGGGLINQPQHFGDGTRLSIL.

The V gene is TRBV7-2, the J gene TRBJ1-5; maybe TRBD1 (6 bases). The V end was cut by 4 bases, the J end by 5 bases, with 21 bases between. The V gene's germline CDR1 is SGHTA and CDR2 FQGNSA. The CDR3 totals 17 residues. The CDR3 DNA reads TGTGCCAGCAGCTCCCATCTCTACAGGGCTGTCGATCAGCCCCAGCATTTT. Residues: CASSSHLYRAVDQPQHF.

V is TRBV5-5 and J is TRBJ1-4, with 10 bases fitting TRBD1. The germline V gene encodes CDR1 SGHKS and CDR2 YYEKEE (reference sequence). The CDR3 is 15 residues long. The V and J ends lost 6 bases and 7 bases, in that order; junction bases with no gene match: 9. CDR3 region: CASKGADRGFEKLFF. The CDR3 DNA reads TGTGCCAGCAAGGGCGCGGACAGGGGGTTTGAAAAACTGTTTTTT.

The chain has TRBV2 and TRBJ2-5; 10 nucleotides match TRBD1. From germline, CDR1 is SNHLY and CDR2 FYNNEI. V lost 10 bases to trimming and J lost 1 base; unmatched junction nucleotides: 6. This CDR3 has 14 residues. CDR3 DNA sequence: TGTGCCATCGCCGGGGACAGGGGCCAAGAGACCCAGTACTTC. This translates into CAIAGDRGQETQYF.

This clone was seen a few times. The chain carries TRBV5-5 and TRBJ1-2; 9 positions agree with TRBD1. This CDR3 contains 16 residues. Germline-derived CDR1 and CDR2 are SGHKS and YYEKEE (reference sequence). Trimming removed 0 bases from V and 4 bases from J; junction bases left unmatched: 7. DNA of the CDR3: TGTGCCAGCAGCTTGGCCCCGGGACAGGGAGTCTATGGCTACACCTTC. This encodes CASSLAPGQGVYGYTF.

The rearrangement joins TRBV6-9 to TRBJ1-1; D perhaps matches TRBD1 (6 bases). The CDR3 contains 17 residues. Trimming pared 0 bases from V and 1 base from J, leaving 15 bases between. CDR1 is MNHGY and CDR2 is SVAAGI in the germline V gene. The CDR3 bases are TGTGCCAGCAGTTATTCGTGGGGTGGGGGCAGGAACACTGAAGCTTTCTTT. Its translation is CASSYSWGGGRNTEAFF.

The rearrangement joins TRBV7-9 to TRBJ1-6, with D perhaps matching TRBD1 (5 bases). V was clipped by 5 bases and J by 0 bases, with 14 bases between them. CDR1 and CDR2 (germline): SEHNR, FQNEAQ (reference sequence). The length of the CDR3 is 17 residues. DNA of the CDR3: TGTGCCAGCAGCGACACAGGCGTCACCTCCTATAATTCACCCCTCCACTTT. It encodes CASSDTGVTSYNSPLHF.

The V and J genes are TRBV30 and TRBJ1-6, with D hard to call. The CDR3 runs 14 residues. Trimming left V 8 bases short and J 1 base short, with 12 bases between. In germline, CDR1 is GTSNPN, CDR2 SVGIG (reference sequence). CDR3: CAGEWDSYNSPLHF. DNA for the CDR3: TGTGCCGGGGAGTGGGATTCCTATAATTCACCCCTCCACTTT.

The rearrangement uses TRBV9 and TRBJ2-5, with D perhaps TRBD2 (6 bases). This CDR3 has 14 residues. CDR1 is SGDLS, CDR2 YYNGEE, per germline. V gave up 0 bases and J gave up 4 bases, with 10 bases separating them. CDR3 DNA: TGTGCCAGCAGCGTAGACGGGGGATCAGAGACCCAGTACTTC. Translating it yields CASSVDGGSETQYF.

Remarks on this clone: One end of the junction fails to match germline, which may point to a read error. The CDR3 DNA follows: TGTTCCAGCAGCGTCCGGGACAGGGGCCCGAGCTCCTACGAGCAGTACTTC. It specifies CSSSVRDRGPSSYEQYF. The chain employs TRBV7-9 and TRBJ2-7; 10 nucleotides agree with TRBD1. The germline CDR1 and CDR2 sequences are SEHNR and FQNEAQ (reference sequence). This CDR3 has 17 residues. Variable domain in full (rest from reference TRBV7-9 and TRBJ2-7): DTGVSQNPRHKITKRGQNVTFRCDPISEHNRLYWYRQTLGQGPEFLTYFQNEAQLEKSRLLSDRFSAERPKGSFSTLEIQRTEQGDSAMYLCSSSVRDRGPSSYEQYFGPGTRLTVT.

The V call is TRBV29-1, the J call TRBJ2-1; 8 nucleotides match TRBD1. Germline lookup yields CDR1 SQVTM and CDR2 ANQGSEA. After removal of 6 bases from V and 6 bases from J, the junction contained 7 bases not matched to a gene. CDR3 size: 13 residues. CDR3 bases: TGCAGCGTGGGGGACAGGAGAGCCAATGAGCAGTTCTTC. It is translated as CSVGDRRANEQFF.

This rearrangement joins TRBV18 to TRBJ1-1; a weak D match, TRBD1 (5 bases). Germline-derived CDR1 and CDR2 are KGHSH and LQKENI. The V gene lost 3 bases and the J gene lost 6 bases, with 14 bases spanning the gap. The CDR3 has 14 residues. Here the CDR3 DNA reads TGTGCCAGCTCACCGCAGGGTGGTTCGTCTGAAGCTTTCTTT. It yields the protein CASSPQGGSSEAFF. The whole variable domain, filled in from reference TRBV18 and TRBJ1-1, reads NAGVMQNPRHLVRRRGQEARLRCSPMKGHSHVYWYRQLPEEGLKFMVYLQKENIIDESGMPKERFSAEFPKEGPSILRIQQVVRGDSAAYFCASSPQGGSSEAFFGQGTRLTVV.

The CDR3 spells CASSLAAGAASGELFF. The CDR3 DNA follows: TGCGCCAGCAGCTTGGCCGCAGGGGCCGCCTCCGGGGAGCTGTTTTTT. The J gene is TRBJ2-2, the V gene TRBV5-1, with a possible D match to TRBD1 (6 bases). The V end was cut by 0 bases, the J end by 6 bases, with 15 bases between. From germline, CDR1 is SGHRS and CDR2 YFSETQ. CDR3 length: 16 amino acids.

This sequence joins TRBV5-1 and TRBJ2-3, with TRBD1 identical over 8 bases. This CDR3 spans 13 amino acids. The trim removed 4 bases at V and 7 bases at J, leaving 5 bases unmatched. CDR1 is SGHRS, CDR2 YFSETQ, per germline. The CDR3 coding sequence is TGCGCCAGCAGCATGACAGGGGATAATACGCAGTATTTT. It yields the protein CASSMTGDNTQYF.

This clone was picked up a small number of times. The CDR3 DNA follows: TGTGCCAGCAGCACCTGGGGACTAGGGCTGAATCAGCCCCAGCATTTT. Amino acid sequence: CASSTWGLGLNQPQHF. V and J are TRBV5-4 and TRBJ1-5, with a tentative D call TRBD1 (5 bases). The CDR3 extends over 16 amino acids. Per germline, CDR1 SGHNT and CDR2 YYREEE (reference sequence). The V end lost 4 bases, the J end lost 4 bases, and 18 bases lay between the germline ends.

This clone appeared a few times. This chain uses TRBV30 with TRBJ2-2; no clear D gene. CDR3 length: 14 amino acids. CDR1 GTSNPN and CDR2 SVGIG come from the germline V gene (reference sequence). The ends were cut back, 6 bases at V and 1 base at J, with 12 bases in the middle. CDR3 protein: CACPSPLNTGELFF. As DNA, the CDR3 is TGTGCCTGCCCCTCTCCGTTGAACACCGGGGAGCTGTTTTTT.

The chain links TRBV7-8 to TRBJ1-6; 12 positions agree with TRBD1. CDR3 size: 18 residues. Per germline, CDR1 SGHVS and CDR2 FQNEAQ. The J segment lost 7 bases and the V segment lost 3 bases, leaving 10 bases of the junction unmatched. Here the CDR3 DNA reads TGTGCCAGCAGCTTTACCGGGACAGGGGGCTCGGGGAATTCACCCCTCCACTTT. Protein sequence: CASSFTGTGGSGNSPLHF.

The chain has TRBV6-1 and TRBJ2-1, with 8 bases identical to TRBD2. In germline, CDR1 is MNHNS, CDR2 SASEGT. Trimming took 6 bases from V and 5 from J; bases not matched to a gene: 9. This CDR3 comprises 15 residues. The CDR3 region is CASSPRRGENNEQFF. The CDR3 bases are TGTGCCAGCAGCCCACGGCGGGGGGAAAACAATGAGCAGTTCTTC.

The V and J genes are TRBV13 and TRBJ2-5; 9 bases agree with TRBD2. The J call may be incorrect, as the DNA end agrees better with TRBJ2-7. CDR1 is PRHDT and CDR2 is FYEKMQ in the germline V gene (reference sequence). There are 15 residues in the CDR3. The DNA of the CDR3 is TGTGCCAGCAGCAACCGCGGGGGGGGTATTTACGAGCAGTACTTC. Protein: CASSNRGGGIYEQYF.

The chain carries TRBV5-1 and TRBJ1-1, with D possibly being TRBD1 (5 bases). The V gene lost 0 bases and the J gene lost 6 bases, with 9 bases spanning the gap. The germline V gene has CDR1 SGHRS and CDR2 YFSETQ. The CDR3 length is 13 residues. CDR3 loop: CASSLGSGSEAFF. CDR3 nucleotides: TGCGCCAGCAGCTTGGGGTCAGGGTCTGAAGCTTTCTTT.

The gene calls are TRBV5-6 and TRBJ2-2; 7 bases align to TRBD1. Germline CDR1 reads SGHDT; CDR2 reads YYEEEE. The V and J ends lost 2 bases and 6 bases, in that order; junction bases with no gene match: 4. The CDR3 runs 14 residues. CDR3 region: CASSFGQGAGELFF. The CDR3 nucleotides read TGTGCCAGCAGCTTTGGCCAGGGGGCCGGGGAGCTGTTTTTT.

The J gene is TRBJ2-6, the V gene TRBV5-1, with D hard to call. Per the germline V gene, CDR1 is SGHRS and CDR2 is YFSETQ. The V and J ends lost 4 bases and 0 bases respectively, with 11 bases between them. The CDR3 is made up of 16 amino acids. CDR3 sequence reads: CASSPPESSGANVLTF. CDR3 nucleotide sequence: TGCGCCAGCAGCCCACCAGAATCCTCTGGGGCCAACGTCCTGACTTTC. The whole variable domain, filled in from reference TRBV5-1 and TRBJ2-6, reads KAGVTQTPRYLIKTRGQQVTLSCSPISGHRSVSWYQQTPGQGLQFLFEYFSETQRNKGNFPGRFSGRQFSNSRSEMNVSTLELGDSALYLCASSPPESSGANVLTFGAGSRLTVL.

The chain carries TRBV30 and TRBJ1-2; the D gene is possibly TRBD1 (6 bases). The CDR3 runs 15 residues. Germline-derived CDR1 and CDR2 are GTSNPN and SVGIG (reference sequence). Trimming removed 5 bases from V and 1 base from J, with 17 bases in between. The CDR3 sequence is CAWERQEFVNYGYTF. The CDR3 DNA reads as TGTGCCTGGGAGAGACAGGAGTTTGTTAACTATGGCTACACCTTC. The full variable domain, with the rest looked up from reference TRBV30 and TRBJ1-2, is SQTIHQWPATLVQPVGSPLSLECTVEGTSNPNLYWYRQAAGRGLQLLFYSVGIGQISSEVPQNLSASRPQDRQFILSSKKLLLSDSGFYLCAWERQEFVNYGYTFGSGTRLTVV.

V usage is TRBV6-6 and J usage is TRBJ2-2, with D unresolved. Trimming shortened V by 6 bases and J by 4 bases, and 9 bases separated the two germline ends. The CDR3 extends over 13 amino acids. Per the germline V gene, CDR1 is MNHNY and CDR2 is SVGAGI (reference sequence). The CDR3 loop reads CASREPVTGELFF. The CDR3 region has the DNA TGTGCCAGCAGAGAACCGGTCACCGGGGAGCTGTTTTTT.

The chain uses TRBV7-3 and TRBJ2-2; 12 bases line up with TRBD1. The J segment lost 7 bases and the V segment lost 6 bases, leaving 12 bases of the junction unmatched. Germline CDR1 reads SGHTA; CDR2 reads FQGTGA. The CDR3 consists of 17 residues. The CDR3, as DNA: TGTGCCAGCAGACGAACTGGGACAGGGGGCAGTATCGGGGAGCTGTTTTTT. It encodes CASRRTGTGGSIGELFF.

Only a few counts were recorded for this clone. The genes are TRBV4-2 and TRBJ2-3; D might be TRBD2 (6 bases). Deletions cut 7 bases from V and 2 bases from J, with 19 bases between. Germline CDR1 is LGHNA and CDR2 is YNFKEQ. The CDR3 spans 16 residues. In nucleotides, the CDR3 is TGTGCCAGCAACCAGGAGGGGATGTCCTTCACAGATACGCAGTATTTT. Translation: CASNQEGMSFTDTQYF.

This clone was seen only a few times. The V gene is TRBV6-1, the J gene TRBJ2-3; 9 nucleotides match TRBD1. J was trimmed by 2 bases and V by 2 bases; bases with no gene match: 8. The CDR3 is 17 residues long. CDR1 and CDR2 (germline): MNHNS, SASEGT. CDR3 nucleotides: TGTGCCAGCAGTGAAATAGCCGGGACAGGGTCCACAGATACGCAGTATTTT. Protein sequence: CASSEIAGTGSTDTQYF.

The chain joins TRBV29-1 to TRBJ1-1; no firm D call. V lost 7 bases and J 11 bases, leaving 14 bases between the germline ends. Germline-derived CDR1 and CDR2 are SQVTM and ANQGSEA. The length of the CDR3 is 10 residues. CDR3 in amino acids: CSARRLEAFF. The CDR3, as DNA: TGCAGCGCGAGAAGACTGGAGGCTTTCTTT.